The source of this TCR beta chain is a study of blood T cell repertoires in COVID-19. Here immunoSEQ multiplex PCR was the method, and the copy in TCRdb shows in-frame clones only, minus some. The sample consists of around 190,000 clones, around 83% of them appearing once. V gave up 1 base and J gave up 0 bases, with 8 bases separating them. From germline, CDR1 is SGHRS and CDR2 YFSETQ. The CDR3 is 14 amino acids. A remark on this clone: Other DNA variants within this sample encode the same CDR3.

This TCR derives from a human donor in a cohort sampled during active COVID-19. The chain is built from TRBV5-1 and TRBJ2-7; weak D call: TRBD2 (6 bases). The sequencing input was peripheral blood. In DNA form, the CDR3 reads TGCGCCAGCAGCTTGTGGGGAGGCTCCTACGAGCAGTACTTC. Amino acids: CASSLWGGSYEQYF.